The clone carrying this TCR beta chain was seen only once. Its antigen is still unknown. These data originate in a study of CD8+CD57+ T cells in acquired aplastic anemia. Overall study: Sorting CD4+ and CD8+ cells gave DNA averaging approximately 3 ug. Roughly 11 million reads, on average, were obtained for CD4+ cells from healthy donors. Study outcomes and limitations: Patients shared twenty-nine CD8+ CDR3 sequences with controls. CD8+ Simpson's diversity showed no significant patient-control difference.

Genomic DNA acted as the template from which TCR beta VDJ combination and CDR3 sequence profiling were carried out. TCRdb re-called the reads with MiXCR, one entry per CDR3 protein. Of over 200,000 distinct CDR3 sequences in the sample, under 65% were seen once. This TCR derives from a human donor in good health. What was sequenced was sorted CD4+, CD8+, or CD8+CD57+ T cells (not recorded which) from PBMCs.

In nucleotides, the CDR3 is TGTGCCAGTAGTCCCCGACGAGGCGGGAACACTGAAGCTTTCTTT. Protein: CASSPRRGGNTEAFF. V gene TRBV19 combines with J gene TRBJ1-1; D ambiguous. The CDR3 extends over 15 amino acids. Germline V lookup: CDR1 LNHDA, CDR2 SQIVND (reference sequence). V was cut by 5 bases and J by 1 base, with 14 bases left in between.